Reported below is one TCR beta chain. The CDR3 covers 22 residues. The sample is drawn from a study of blood T cell repertoires in COVID-19. The overall study: The origin of the acute and convalescent COVID-19 samples was the United States, Italy and Spain.

Patients at the Seattle site were enrolled during active infection and followed longitudinally. Authors' methods: Nucleated cell counts were estimated from reference gene primer amplification. Measured with immunoSEQ multiplex PCR; TCRdb has only the in-frame clones, and not every one. V and J calls and clone size are those listed in that table; D and trimming were worked out from the DNA. The table has some 270,000 clones, around 86% seen once; the top ten hold approximately 6%. This receptor was obtained from a woman older than 75 with COVID-19, enrolled during active disease. Source material: peripheral blood. V is TRBV21-1 and J is TRBJ2-7; the table names TRBD1, a call not compared with the DNA. TRBV21-1 has pseudogene status. The CDR3 loop is CASIADPPGQVARRATTYEQYF. CDR3 bases: TGTGCCAGCATCGCAGATCCTCCGGGACAGGTCGCACGGAGGGCCACCACATACGAGCAGTACTTC.